This TCR beta chain was observed in a study of T cells in Graves' hyperthyroidism and ophthalmopathy. The CDR3 spans 13 residues. Germline V gene data show CDR1 as SEHNR and CDR2 as FQNEAQ (reference sequence). V lost 6 bases and J lost 0, with 9 bases in between. TCR beta CDR3 region amplification was performed from RNA transcripts. TCR CDR3 underwent first-round RT-PCR with the HTBI primer set. TCRdb fed the multiplex PCR reads into MiXCR, producing one record per CDR3 protein. The sample consists of 660,000 or so distinct CDR3 sequences, about 45% of them appearing once. The study's findings and limits: In blood, most of the thyroid clonotypes expanded above 0.001 were also present. In validation, the model predicted ophthalmopathy. These predictions came a median approximately 6.5 months before onset.

At least ten counts were recorded for this clonotype. Its antigen is not known. The clonotype was recovered from an adult man with Graves' disease, either hyperthyroidism or ophthalmopathy (not recorded which). Sequenced: peripheral blood or thyroid tissue (not recorded which). The chain combines TRBV7-9 with TRBJ2-7; a possible D gene is TRBD2 (5 bases). CDR3 sequence reads: CASRDSLSYEQYF. As DNA, the CDR3 is TGTGCCAGCAGGGACTCCCTCTCCTACGAGCAGTACTTC.